The 19 T cell receptor beta chains in this list originate from one sample, sequenced in a study of T cells in Graves' hyperthyroidism and ophthalmopathy. TCR beta CDR3 sequences were amplified from RNA transcripts. Initially, a first-round RT-PCR of the TCR CDR3 employed the HTBI primer set. A single record per CDR3 protein comes from TCRdb applying MiXCR to the multiplex PCR reads. The sample has about 420,000 distinct CDR3 sequences, roughly an eighth seen once; the top ten hold about 5%. Specimen: blood. Every receptor here comes from a woman aged 18-35 years with Graves' hyperthyroidism.

This clonotype appeared a few times. The genes are TRBV5-8 and TRBJ2-3; 9 nucleotides align to TRBD2. Germline lookup yields CDR1 SGHTS and CDR2 YDEGEE. The V and J ends lost 4 bases and 2 bases, in that order; junction bases with no gene match: 14. The CDR3 is 18 amino acids. The DNA for the CDR3 is TGTGCCAGCAGCACCTCAGGCGGGAGGGCCTCCTACACAGATACGCAGTATTTT. This sequence encodes CASSTSGGRASYTDTQYF.

This clonotype was counted at least ten times. The chain links TRBV7-6 to TRBJ2-7; 7 positions match TRBD1. The germline V gene has CDR1 SGHVS and CDR2 FNYEAQ. The CDR3 spans 13 residues. The V segment lost 5 bases and the J segment 3 bases; nucleotides outside the gene matches: 4. The CDR3 is CASSPRQGYEQYF. DNA of the CDR3: TGTGCCAGCAGCCCACGACAGGGCTACGAGCAGTACTTC.

This clonotype was found many times. The chain uses TRBV30 and TRBJ1-5; unclear D gene. Trimming left V 0 bases short and J 5 bases short, with 8 bases between. CDR1 is GTSNPN, CDR2 SVGIG, per germline (reference sequence). The CDR3 consists of 13 residues. CDR3 coding DNA: TGTGCCTGGAGTGTAGGCCGAGATCAGCCCCAGCATTTT. Translating gives CAWSVGRDQPQHF.

In this sample, this clonotype turned up many times. This sequence joins TRBV12-3 or TRBV12-4 and TRBJ2-1; a weak D match, TRBD1 (5 bases). This CDR3 spans 12 amino acids. V lost 6 bases and J 13 bases, leaving 16 bases between the germline ends. The DNA of the CDR3 is TGTGCCAGCAGAGGGGTCGCGGCAAACCAGTTCTTC. Protein sequence: CASRGVAANQFF.

This clonotype was recorded at least ten times. The rearrangement links TRBV11-2 to TRBJ2-3; no clear D gene. Per germline, CDR1 SGHAT and CDR2 FQNNGV. This CDR3 spans 14 amino acids. Between the trimmed V and J ends, which lost 5 bases and 2 bases, there was a span of 11 bases. For the CDR3, the DNA is TGTGCCAGCAGCCTTACTTGGGACACAGATACGCAGTATTTT. It is translated as CASSLTWDTDTQYF.

This clonotype was observed many times. The chain has TRBV2 and TRBJ1-2; D may be TRBD1 (6 bases). CDR3 length: 13 amino acids. Germline lookup yields CDR1 SNHLY and CDR2 FYNNEI. V lost 3 bases to trimming and J lost 4 bases, with 9 bases between them. CDR3 DNA sequence: TGTGCCAGCAGTGATCAGGGGATCTATGGCTACACCTTC. This translates into CASSDQGIYGYTF.

This clonotype was detected a few times. The chain recombines TRBV4-3 with TRBJ2-1; D might be TRBD1 (5 bases). Trimming took 8 bases from V and 4 from J, leaving 18 bases between them. CDR1 is LGHNA, CDR2 YSLEER, per germline. This CDR3 is built from 15 residues. This CDR3 reads CASAKGQGMYNEQFF. The CDR3 coding sequence is TGCGCCAGCGCCAAGGGGCAGGGAATGTACAATGAGCAGTTCTTC.

J is TRBJ1-1 and V is TRBV19, with a weak D call TRBD1 (6 bases). Trimming removed 6 bases at V and 1 base at J, with 15 bases between. The CDR3 is 15 amino acids. The germline gives CDR1 LNHDA, CDR2 SQIVND (reference sequence). This CDR3 is CASRDAGHKNTEAFF. CDR3 DNA sequence: TGTGCCAGTAGGGACGCGGGACATAAGAACACTGAAGCTTTCTTT. Supplemented by reference TRBV19 and TRBJ1-1, the full variable domain reads DGGITQSPKYLFRKEGQNVTLSCEQNLNHDAMYWYRQDPGQGLRLIYYSQIVNDFQKGDIAEGYSVSREKKESFPLTVTSAQKNPTAFYLCASRDAGHKNTEAFFGQGTRLTVV.

This clonotype was counted many times. The chain combines TRBV7-2 with TRBJ2-3; 12 positions agree with TRBD2. Germline trimming cut 5 bases from V and 3 bases from J; bases unmatched to any gene: 6. The CDR3 runs 16 residues. Germline V lookup: CDR1 SGHTA, CDR2 FQGNSA. The CDR3 protein is CASSPLAGGLTDTQYF. In DNA, the CDR3 is TGTGCCAGCAGCCCTCTAGCGGGAGGGTTAACAGATACGCAGTATTTT.

At least ten counts were recorded for this clonotype. The chain carries TRBV6-2 or TRBV6-3 and TRBJ1-1; TRBD1 agrees at 11 bases. The CDR3 length is 16 residues. V trimming: 6 bases; J trimming: 1 base; junction bases outside the gene matches: 7. Germline CDR1 MNHEY, CDR2 SVGEGT. CDR3 in amino acids: CASRPRTGGRNTEAFF. CDR3 in DNA: TGTGCCAGCAGACCCCGGACAGGGGGCAGGAACACTGAAGCTTTCTTT.

This clonotype has a count of ten or more. The V gene is TRBV28, the J gene TRBJ2-5, with D unresolved. From germline, CDR1 is MDHEN and CDR2 SYDVKM. Trimming stripped 7 bases from V and 4 bases from J, with 10 bases between. This CDR3 has 12 amino acids. Written as DNA, the CDR3 is TGTGCCAGCAACCTTCGTGGAGAGACCCAGTACTTC. This translates into CASNLRGETQYF.

This clonotype has at least ten counts. The chain links TRBV2 to TRBJ2-5; D unresolved. CDR1 and CDR2 from the germline V gene are SNHLY and FYNNEI. Trimming removed 0 bases at V and 6 bases at J, with 11 bases between. There are 14 residues in the CDR3. CDR3: CASSEAGFSQTQYF. Here the CDR3 DNA reads TGTGCCAGCAGTGAAGCAGGGTTTAGTCAGACCCAGTACTTC.

The genes are TRBV9 and TRBJ2-1, with D perhaps TRBD2 (6 bases). This CDR3 contains 13 residues. Germline V gene data show CDR1 as SGDLS and CDR2 as YYNGEE. V shed 0 bases and J shed 12 bases, with 13 bases lying between them. In DNA form, the CDR3 reads TGTGCCAGCAGCGTAGGCGGGGAGACGGGGCAGTTCTTC. This gives the protein CASSVGGETGQFF.

This clonotype was counted many times. The chain combines TRBV5-1 with TRBJ2-7; D is ambiguous. This CDR3 contains 15 residues. V was shortened by 0 bases and J by 1 base, with 11 bases between the two germline ends. From germline, CDR1 is SGHRS and CDR2 YFSETQ. The CDR3 loop is CASSLAQTASYEQYF. CDR3 bases: TGCGCCAGCAGCTTGGCCCAGACGGCTTCCTACGAGCAGTACTTC.

This clonotype appeared many times. The V call is TRBV6-2 or TRBV6-3, the J call TRBJ1-4, with TRBD1 matching 7 bases. CDR1 is MNHEY, CDR2 SVGEGT, per germline. Trimming cost V 7 bases and J 7 bases; bases outside gene matches: 9. The CDR3 consists of 14 residues. The CDR3 is CASTRQGSVEKLFF. The CDR3 DNA follows: TGTGCCAGCACAAGACAGGGATCGGTTGAAAAACTGTTTTTT.

This clonotype has a count of ten or more. The chain is built from TRBV7-8 and TRBJ2-3; TRBD2 matches at 12 bases. Unmatched junction bases numbered 7, after V lost 5 bases and J lost 4 bases. This CDR3 comprises 16 residues. Germline CDR1 reads SGHVS; CDR2 reads FQNEAQ. The CDR3 DNA reads as TGTGCCAGCAGCCGAACGACTAGCGGGAGCGCAGATACGCAGTATTTT. It codes for CASSRTTSGSADTQYF.

This clonotype was counted at least ten times. The rearrangement joins TRBV12-3 or TRBV12-4 to TRBJ2-2, with a possible D match to TRBD1 (6 bases). V lost 6 bases and J lost 3, with 8 bases in between. The CDR3 loop spans 13 amino acids. The CDR3 loop is CASRGQHTGELFF. The CDR3 nucleotides are TGTGCCAGCAGAGGACAGCACACCGGGGAGCTGTTTTTT.

The J gene is TRBJ2-1, the V gene TRBV10-3, with 7 positions matching TRBD2. This CDR3 has 15 amino acids. With 11 bases clipped from V and 5 bases from J, the junction kept 15 bases outside the gene matches. Germline loops: CDR1 ENHRY, CDR2 SYGVKD. CDR3 DNA: TGTGCCCATTCTAATCCTGGACTAGTAGACAATGAGCAGTTCTTC. Translating it yields CAHSNPGLVDNEQFF.

The sample holds many counts of this clonotype. The chain links TRBV12-3 or TRBV12-4 to TRBJ2-3, with D uncertain. The CDR3 spans 13 residues. Trimming removed 2 bases from V and 2 bases from J, with 5 bases in between. CDR3 loop: CASSLIFTDTQYF. CDR3 nucleotides: TGTGCCAGCAGTTTAATCTTCACAGATACGCAGTATTTT.